Listed below are T cell receptor beta chains from one sample, sequenced in a study of T cells after yellow fever vaccination. TCRdb called the 5' RACE reads again in MiXCR, with one record for every CDR3 protein. The sample carries roughly 110,000 distinct CDR3 sequences, 7.5% to 9.5% recorded once. This material consisted of CD8+ T cells sorted from PBMCs, taken 45 days after the yellow fever booster vaccination. The receptors derive from a man younger than 45 who received the YFV17D yellow fever vaccine. The CDR3 runs from the conserved cysteine through the conserved F or W. D genes are given only for firm matches. Some rows have no size entry. The others give once, few or many, or a class for an expanded clone.

CDR3 protein: CASSFDGAGSDTQYF
CDR3 DNA: TGTGCCAGCAGTTTTGATGGCGCGGGGTCAGATACGCAGTATTTT
J gene: TRBJ2-3
CDR3 length: 15
clone size: many
V gene: TRBV12-3/TRBV12-4
D gene: .

CDR3 protein: CASSLDPGTGFHEQYF
CDR3 DNA: TGTGCCAGCAGCTTAGACCCCGGGACAGGGTTCCACGAGCAGTACTTC
J gene: TRBJ2-7
CDR3 length: 16
clone size: many
V gene: TRBV7-2
D gene: TRBD1

CDR3 protein: CASSLVAGGRNEQFF
CDR3 DNA: TGTGCCAGCAGCTTAGTGGCGGGAGGGCGTAATGAGCAGTTCTTC
J gene: TRBJ2-1
CDR3 length: 15
clone size: many
V gene: TRBV7-8
D gene: TRBD2

CDR3 protein: CASSMDGYNEQFF
CDR3 DNA: TGTGCCAGTAGTATGGACGGATACAATGAGCAGTTCTTC
J gene: TRBJ2-1
CDR3 length: 13
clone size: many
V gene: TRBV19
D gene: .

CDR3 protein: CASSEGQGADTQYF
CDR3 DNA: TGTGCCAGCAGTGAAGGACAGGGGGCAGATACGCAGTATTTT
J gene: TRBJ2-3
CDR3 length: 14
clone size: many
V gene: TRBV6-1
D gene: TRBD1

CDR3 protein: CASSQAAGNSQFF
CDR3 DNA: TGTGCCAGCAGCCAAGCGGCAGGTAATTCTCAGTTCTTC
J gene: TRBJ2-1
CDR3 length: 13
clone size: many
V gene: TRBV3-1
D gene: .

CDR3 protein: CASRGKDSAKNIQYF
CDR3 DNA: TGTGCCAGCAGGGGTAAAGATTCTGCCAAAAACATTCAGTACTTC
J gene: TRBJ2-4
CDR3 length: 15
clone size: .
V gene: TRBV2
D gene: .

CDR3 protein: CASTSGDGYTF
CDR3 DNA: TGTGCCAGCACCTCAGGGGATGGCTACACCTTC
J gene: TRBJ1-2
CDR3 length: 11
clone size: many
V gene: TRBV6-5
D gene: .

CDR3 protein: CSAYDRGRDRTYNEQFF
CDR3 DNA: TGCAGTGCTTACGACAGGGGCCGGGACCGCACATACAATGAGCAGTTCTTC
J gene: TRBJ2-1
CDR3 length: 17
clone size: many
V gene: TRBV20-1
D gene: TRBD1

CDR3 protein: CASSELQGNEQFF
CDR3 DNA: TGTGCCAGCAGTGAGTTACAGGGAAATGAGCAGTTCTTC
J gene: TRBJ2-1
CDR3 length: 13
clone size: few
V gene: TRBV2
D gene: .

CDR3 protein: CSLRGVGALNEQFF
CDR3 DNA: TGCAGCTTACGGGGCGTCGGGGCTCTCAATGAGCAGTTCTTC
J gene: TRBJ2-1
CDR3 length: 14
clone size: few
V gene: TRBV29-1
D gene: .

CDR3 protein: CASSLDRGERTDTQYF
CDR3 DNA: TGCGCCAGCAGCCTTGACAGGGGAGAGCGCACAGATACGCAGTATTTT
J gene: TRBJ2-3
CDR3 length: 16
clone size: few
V gene: TRBV4-1
D gene: TRBD1

CDR3 protein: CATSMRDASNQPQHF
CDR3 DNA: TGTGCCACCAGCATGAGGGACGCATCAAATCAGCCCCAGCATTTT
J gene: TRBJ1-5
CDR3 length: 15
clone size: .
V gene: TRBV15
D gene: .

CDR3 protein: CASSPTGFEQFF
CDR3 DNA: TGTGCCAGCAGCCCAACAGGGTTTGAGCAGTTCTTC
J gene: TRBJ2-1
CDR3 length: 12
clone size: many
V gene: TRBV3-1
D gene: .

CDR3 protein: CASSQGGHTRNEQFF
CDR3 DNA: TGTGCCAGCAGCCAGGGTGGCCATACAAGAAATGAGCAGTTCTTC
J gene: TRBJ2-1
CDR3 length: 15
clone size: .
V gene: TRBV7-9
D gene: .